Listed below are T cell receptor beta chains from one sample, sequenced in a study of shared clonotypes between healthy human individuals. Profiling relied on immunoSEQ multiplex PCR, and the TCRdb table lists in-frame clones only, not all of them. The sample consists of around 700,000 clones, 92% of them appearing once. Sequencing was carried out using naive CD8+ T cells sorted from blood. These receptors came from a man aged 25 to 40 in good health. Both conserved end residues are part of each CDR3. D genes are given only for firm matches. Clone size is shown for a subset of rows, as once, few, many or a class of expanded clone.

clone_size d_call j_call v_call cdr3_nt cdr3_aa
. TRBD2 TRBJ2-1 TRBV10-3 TGTGCCATCAGTGACCCTAGCGGGGGCGGATACAATGAGCAGTTCTTC CAISDPSGGGYNEQFF
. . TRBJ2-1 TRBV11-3 TGTGCCAGCAGCACCAGGGGGCTAGCGGGAACCTACAATGAGCAGTTCTTC CASSTRGLAGTYNEQFF
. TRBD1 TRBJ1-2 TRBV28 TGTGCCAGCACCCCTAGGCTGACAGGGCTATACTATGGCTACACCTTC CASTPRLTGLYYGYTF
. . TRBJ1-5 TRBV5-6 TGTGCCAGCAGCTTGGAAGGGCAGCCCCAGCATTTT CASSLEGQPQHF
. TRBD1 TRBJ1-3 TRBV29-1 TGCAGCGTTGAAGGGGGTCGTTTCGGGACAGGGGCGCCGAACACCATATATTTT CSVEGGRFGTGAPNTIYF
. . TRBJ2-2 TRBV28 TGTGCCAGCAGTTTACGAGGGGTCCGCATCAACACCGGGGAGCTGTTTTTT CASSLRGVRINTGELFF
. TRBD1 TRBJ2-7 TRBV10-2 TGCGCCAGCAGCTCGAATGGGGGACAGGGGTCCTACGAGCAGTACTTC CASSSNGGQGSYEQYF
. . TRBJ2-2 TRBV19 TGTGCCAGTAGTATGTCGGGGGACAGAGCGACCGGGGAGCTGTTTTTT CASSMSGDRATGELFF
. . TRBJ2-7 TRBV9 TGTGCCAGCAGCGTAGGAGGGTTGTTAACCTACGAGCAGTACTTC CASSVGGLLTYEQYF
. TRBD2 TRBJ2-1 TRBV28 TGTGCCAGCAGTCTCACTAGCGGGAGTTTCAATGAGCAGTTCTTC CASSLTSGSFNEQFF
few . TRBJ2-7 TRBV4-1 TGCGCCAGCAGCCAAGTCCCCCGTCTGGAGCAGTACTTC CASSQVPRLEQYF